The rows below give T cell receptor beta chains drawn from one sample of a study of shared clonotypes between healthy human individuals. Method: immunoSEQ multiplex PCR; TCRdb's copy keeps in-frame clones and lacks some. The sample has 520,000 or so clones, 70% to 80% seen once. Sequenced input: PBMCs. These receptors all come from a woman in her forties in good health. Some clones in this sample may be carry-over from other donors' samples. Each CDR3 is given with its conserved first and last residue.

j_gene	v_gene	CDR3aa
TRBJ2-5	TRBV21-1	CASSKGPVRSQETQYF
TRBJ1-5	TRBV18	CASSPSAGDNQPQHF
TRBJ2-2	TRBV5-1	CASSLAAIQGGELFF
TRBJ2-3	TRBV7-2	CASSLAAQSVGGTDTQYF
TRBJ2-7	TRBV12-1	CASSSHRTAPLYEQYF
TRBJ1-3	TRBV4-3	CASSPNTGQTGNTIYF
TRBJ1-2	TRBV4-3	CASSPVSAGGGVYGYTF
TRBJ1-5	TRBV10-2	CASSEWTDRISNQPQHF
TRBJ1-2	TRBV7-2	CASSLDRVNYGYTF
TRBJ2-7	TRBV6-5	CASSYSRAGTYEQYF
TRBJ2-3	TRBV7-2	CASSFVAGPTDTQYF
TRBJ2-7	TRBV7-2	CASSPRSLASEQYF
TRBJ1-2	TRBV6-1	CASAPTGTLVYGYTF
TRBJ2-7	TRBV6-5	CAINGQGYEQYF
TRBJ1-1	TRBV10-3	CAITGRQGMNTEAFF
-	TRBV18	CASSPTVSYEQYF
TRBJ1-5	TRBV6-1	CASSELQGQPQHF
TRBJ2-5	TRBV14	CASSQVTREQYF
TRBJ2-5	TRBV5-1	CASSLVGGPPETQYF
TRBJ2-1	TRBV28	CASSSFRGLREQFF
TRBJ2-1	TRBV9	CASSVGDRGTISYNEQFF
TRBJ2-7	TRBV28	CASRPQRDSYEQYF
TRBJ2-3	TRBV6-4	CASSDSPSSGDTQYF
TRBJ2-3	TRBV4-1	CASSQWPGLAGEDDTQYF
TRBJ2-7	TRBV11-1	CASSPWDRTYEQYF
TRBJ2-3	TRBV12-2	CAAGSADTQYF
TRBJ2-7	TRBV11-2	CASSLGTAVGYEQYF
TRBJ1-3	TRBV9	CASSVAGQGLFSGNTIYF
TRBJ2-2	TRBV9	CASSPWVVSDTGELFF
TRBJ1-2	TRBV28	CASSSNGYTF
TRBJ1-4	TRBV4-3	CASSQGGLLNEKLFF
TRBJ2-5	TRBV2	CASRRLAGGGETQYF
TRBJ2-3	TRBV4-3	CASSQEWRYTDTQYF
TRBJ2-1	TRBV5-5	CASSSQVVNEQFF
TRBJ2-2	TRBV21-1	CASSIAGTSGSIYTGELFF
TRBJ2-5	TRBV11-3	CASSLGTSKETQYF
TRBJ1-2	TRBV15	CATSRDFDLGHGYTF
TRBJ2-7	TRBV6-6	CASSYSPQGTNEQYF
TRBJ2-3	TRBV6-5	CAISRGSTDTQYF
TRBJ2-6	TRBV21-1	CASIGGGAVSGANVLTF
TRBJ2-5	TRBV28	CASSLYRERETQYF
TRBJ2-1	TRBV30	CAWRWGGRGYNEQFF
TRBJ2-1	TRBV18	CASSRDSASNEQFF
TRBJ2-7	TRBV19	CASSRTLTALYEQYF
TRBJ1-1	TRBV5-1	CASSLGALRGAGTEAFF
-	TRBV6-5	CASSGRQVPYEQYF
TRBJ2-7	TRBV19	CASSRGGYEQYF
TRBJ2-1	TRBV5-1	CASSAQPGLASNEQFF
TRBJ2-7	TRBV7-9	CASSAGGLLYEQYF
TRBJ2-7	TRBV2	CASSRGTSTYEQYF
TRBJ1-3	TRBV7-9	CASSLLETSGNTIYF
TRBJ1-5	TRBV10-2	CASKNQPQHF